The next 21 T cell receptor beta chains were all read from a single sample in a study of T-cell reconstitution after alpha-beta-depleted transplantation in children. Construction of the TCRbeta library involved unique molecular identifiers. TCRdb re-called the PCR reads through MiXCR, storing one row per CDR3 protein. The data contain around 100,000 distinct CDR3 sequences, 10% of them singletons. This sample comprised PBMCs, obtained before TCRalphabeta/CD19-depleted stem cell transplant. The receptors were gathered from a boy between 2 and 10 years old with acute lymphoblastic leukemia, due to receive a stem cell transplant.

This clonotype was recorded many times. The V call is TRBV5-5, the J call TRBJ2-3; the match to TRBD2 covers 7 bases. V was pared by 4 bases and J by 5 bases, with 13 bases of the junction left unmatched. The CDR3 length is 16 residues. The germline V gene encodes CDR1 SGHKS and CDR2 YYEKEE (reference sequence). CDR3: CASSLAGAQRKDTQYF. Here the CDR3 DNA reads TGTGCCAGCAGCCTGGCGGGAGCGCAGAGGAAAGATACGCAGTATTTT.

This CDR3 reads CASSSTLPGRGAFF. CDR3 coding DNA: TGTGCCAGCAGTTCCACCCTACCTGGACGTGGGGCTTTCTTT. The chain combines TRBV28 with TRBJ1-1; D gene unclear. CDR3 length: 14 residues. Trimming removed 4 bases at V and 11 bases at J, with 20 bases between. Germline values: CDR1 MDHEN, CDR2 SYDVKM. The entire variable domain, with the rest obtained from reference TRBV28 and TRBJ1-1, is as follows: DVKVTQSSRYLVKRTGEKVFLECVQDMDHENMFWYRQDPGLGLRLIYFSYDVKMKEKGDIPEGYSVSREKKERFSLILESASTNQTSMYLCASSSTLPGRGAFFGQGTRLTVV.

This clonotype was recorded a few times. This sequence joins TRBV20-1 and TRBJ2-3, with 12 positions matching TRBD2. The CDR3 sequence is 19 residues long. V shed 5 bases and J 7 bases; nucleotides not matched to a gene: 22. The germline CDR1 and CDR2 sequences are DFQATT and SNEGSKA (reference sequence). CDR3 DNA sequence: TGCAGTGCTCCCCCATCCCTCCGTGATCTAGCGGGAGGGCCGTATACGCAGTATTTT. Protein sequence: CSAPPSLRDLAGGPYTQYF.

The chain joins TRBV6-4 to TRBJ2-1, with D unclear. Germline CDR1 reads MRHNA; CDR2 reads SNTAGT. Trimming stripped 1 base from V and 8 bases from J, with 18 bases between. The CDR3 spans 16 residues. DNA of the CDR3: TGTGCCAGCAGTGACTTAAGAGCCGACGGTCTCCATGAGCAGTTCTTC. Translating it yields CASSDLRADGLHEQFF.

This clonotype was counted many times. This sequence joins TRBV5-5 and TRBJ2-7; a possible D gene is TRBD2 (6 bases). Germline V gene sequence: CDR1 SGHKS, CDR2 YYEKEE (reference sequence). The CDR3 is made up of 15 amino acids. Trimming removed 2 bases at V and 3 bases at J, with 15 bases between. CDR3 DNA sequence: TGTGCCAGCAGCTTCGGGAGCCGTACCTACTACGAGCAGTACTTC. This gives the protein CASSFGSRTYYEQYF.

The V and J genes are TRBV2 and TRBJ2-7; 11 bases align to TRBD1. The CDR3 is 20 amino acids. CDR1 SNHLY and CDR2 FYNNEI come from the germline V gene. J lost 4 bases, V lost 5 bases, and 22 bases had no gene match. The CDR3 DNA follows: TGTGCCAGCAGTACAAACCCGGGACAGGGGGAGACCGAAGGGCCATACGAGCAGTACTTC. Its translation is CASSTNPGQGETEGPYEQYF. The whole variable domain, filled in from reference TRBV2 and TRBJ2-7, reads EPEVTQTPSHQVTQMGQEVILRCVPISNHLYFYWYRQILGQKVEFLVSFYNNEISEKSEIFDDQFSVERPDGSNFTLKIRSTKLEDSAMYFCASSTNPGQGETEGPYEQYFGPGTRLTVT.

This clonotype occurred a few times. This chain uses TRBV6-1 with TRBJ1-2; no clear D gene. CDR1 is MNHNS and CDR2 is SASEGT in the germline V gene. Between the trimmed V and J ends, which lost 5 bases and 3 bases, there was a span of 7 bases. The CDR3 consists of 12 residues. In DNA form, the CDR3 reads TGTGCCAGCAGTATTACAGACTATGGCTACACCTTC. The encoded protein is CASSITDYGYTF.

In its sample, this clonotype was seen a few times. The V call is TRBV19, the J call TRBJ1-1, with 8 bases aligning to TRBD1. V trimming: 2 bases; J trimming: 4 bases; junction bases outside the gene matches: 3. The CDR3 covers 14 residues. Per the germline V gene, CDR1 is LNHDA and CDR2 is SQIVND (reference sequence). The CDR3 DNA reads as TGTGCCAGTAGTATACAGGGGGCGCCCACTGAAGCTTTCTTT. Its protein is CASSIQGAPTEAFF.

This chain uses TRBV29-1 with TRBJ2-4, with 8 bases lining up with TRBD2. Looked up from germline, CDR1 is SQVTM and CDR2 is ANQGSEA. V dropped 1 base and J dropped 7; count of bases not matched to a gene: 12. The CDR3 loop spans 16 amino acids. The DNA for the CDR3 is TGCAGCGTTGAAGGTTTAGCGGGAAAAGATAGGAACATTCAGTACTTC. Its translation is CSVEGLAGKDRNIQYF.

This clonotype was observed at least ten times. The chain couples TRBV29-1 to TRBJ2-1, with 7 bases matching TRBD2. The CDR3 covers 10 residues. Germline V gene data show CDR1 as SQVTM and CDR2 as ANQGSEA. CDR3 protein: CSGTNNEQFF. For the CDR3, the DNA is TGCAGTGGGACTAACAATGAGCAGTTCTTC.

This clonotype was observed a few times. V and J are TRBV4-1 and TRBJ2-1, with D perhaps assigned TRBD1 or TRBD2 (5 bases each). This CDR3 has 15 residues. Germline V lookup: CDR1 MGHRA, CDR2 YSYEKL. V lost 4 bases and J 0 bases, leaving 10 bases between the germline ends. The CDR3 here is CASSRTDSSYNEQFF. CDR3 nucleotides: TGCGCCAGCAGCCGGACTGACAGCTCCTACAATGAGCAGTTCTTC.

The rearrangement joins TRBV4-2 to TRBJ2-1, with TRBD2 identical over 8 bases. The CDR3 spans 16 residues. From germline, CDR1 is LGHNA and CDR2 YNFKEQ. The V and J ends lost 0 bases and 9 bases, in that order; junction bases with no gene match: 10. CDR3 amino acids: CASSQDRGGGLPEQFF. DNA for the CDR3: TGTGCCAGCAGCCAAGATCGGGGGGGAGGGTTACCTGAGCAGTTCTTC.

This clonotype appeared a few times. The V gene is TRBV11-2, the J gene TRBJ2-7, with 7 bases aligning to TRBD1. This CDR3 comprises 16 residues. Germline V gene data show CDR1 as SGHAT and CDR2 as FQNNGV. V dropped 5 bases and J dropped 2; count of bases not matched to a gene: 12. CDR3 in DNA: TGTGCCAGCAGCCGCACGACTACAGGGGTACCCTACGAGCAGTACTTC. It codes for CASSRTTTGVPYEQYF.

This clonotype was detected a few times. The chain couples TRBV20-1 to TRBJ2-7; possibly TRBD1 for D (5 bases). This CDR3 comprises 13 residues. V gave up 1 base and J gave up 2 bases, with 9 bases separating them. Germline CDR1 reads DFQATT; CDR2 reads SNEGSKA (reference sequence). The CDR3 coding sequence is TGCAGTGCTAGAGTAGGGGAACCCTACGAGCAGTACTTC. Translating gives CSARVGEPYEQYF.

The chain employs TRBV12-3 or TRBV12-4 and TRBJ2-3; 7 nucleotides align to TRBD2. V lost 6 bases to trimming and J lost 5 bases; unmatched junction nucleotides: 11. The CDR3 is 15 amino acids. CDR3 nucleotides: TGTGCCAGCAGCCACGGACTAGATGGTGGAGATACGCAGTATTTT. Translation: CASSHGLDGGDTQYF.

This sequence joins TRBV20-1 and TRBJ1-2; D not resolved. The V gene lost 0 bases and the J gene lost 5 bases, with 13 bases spanning the gap. This CDR3 comprises 14 residues. Germline assignment: CDR1 DFQATT and CDR2 SNEGSKA (reference sequence). The CDR3 is CSARDIEPGYGYTF. CDR3 DNA sequence: TGCAGTGCTAGAGATATAGAACCGGGTTATGGCTACACCTTC.

This clonotype was detected ten times or more. This sequence joins TRBV10-3 and TRBJ2-5, with D perhaps being TRBD1 or TRBD2 (5 bases each). CDR1 is ENHRY and CDR2 is SYGVKD in the germline V gene. CDR3 length: 14 residues. Trimming removed 2 bases at V and 1 base at J, with 8 bases between. DNA for the CDR3: TGTGCCATCAGTGAGGGGACGGCCCAAGAGACCCAGTACTTC. Translation: CAISEGTAQETQYF.

Only a few counts were recorded for this clonotype. The V and J genes are TRBV6-5 and TRBJ2-7, with D possibly being TRBD2 (5 bases). Germline-derived CDR1 and CDR2 are MNHEY and SVGAGI. With 7 bases removed from V and 0 bases from J, the gap between germline ends came to 22 bases. The CDR3 totals 17 residues. The CDR3 sequence is CASTPGPGKSPSYEQYF. DNA for the CDR3: TGTGCCAGCACCCCGGGCCCCGGGAAATCCCCCTCCTACGAGCAGTACTTC.

The J gene is TRBJ2-7, the V gene TRBV3-1; no firm D call. Germline loops: CDR1 LGHDT, CDR2 YNNKEL (reference sequence). The length of the CDR3 is 14 residues. Trimming removed 1 base from V and 5 bases from J, with 12 bases in between. CDR3 protein: CASSQGTVVHEQYF. The DNA for the CDR3 is TGTGCCAGCAGCCAAGGTACGGTGGTGCACGAGCAGTACTTC.

This clonotype was picked up a small number of times. The genes are TRBV4-1 and TRBJ1-1; TRBD1 agrees at 7 bases. This CDR3 contains 15 residues. V shed 1 base, J shed 3 bases, and the junction held 5 bases outside the gene matches. CDR1 is MGHRA and CDR2 is YSYEKL in the germline V gene. The CDR3 loop reads CASSQVSQGDTEAFF. CDR3 sequence (DNA): TGCGCCAGCAGCCAAGTTTCCCAGGGGGACACTGAAGCTTTCTTT.

V is TRBV20-1 and J is TRBJ2-3; 9 bases align to TRBD2. CDR1 is DFQATT, CDR2 SNEGSKA, per germline (reference sequence). V was pared by 5 bases and J by 5 bases, with 17 bases of the junction left unmatched. The CDR3 is made up of 17 amino acids. This CDR3 reads CSAVQTAGGPFGDTQYF. The DNA of the CDR3 is TGCAGTGCTGTCCAAACGGCGGGAGGGCCGTTCGGAGATACGCAGTATTTT.